The following is a TCR beta chain sequence with its context. Its antigen is undetermined. The data were taken from a study of cytomegalovirus exposure and HLA in healthy donors. Regarding the study as a whole: Researchers catalogued over 150 TCR beta chains as cytomegalovirus-associated. In a later analysis, most CMV-associated TCR beta chains appeared HLA-restricted. Beyond CMV serostatus, there was no information to go on about immune exposure.

Germline CDR1 SEHNR, CDR2 FQNEAQ (reference sequence). This CDR3 comprises 16 residues. J lost 0 bases, V lost 5 bases, and 3 bases had no gene match. PCR primers comprised 60 Vbeta and 13 Jbeta primers. Original data processing: About 83 million unique TCR beta chains, about 12 million shared, were counted in a later analysis. The assay was immunoSEQ multiplex PCR, and TCRdb's table has in-frame clones only and misses some. The V and J calls and clone size are taken from that table; D and trimming were inferred from the DNA. The sample carries about 120,000 clones, about 80% recorded once. The source material was PBMCs. The TCR originated in a female donor in good health and CMV-seropositive. The chain recombines TRBV7-9 with TRBJ1-4; 10 nucleotides agree with TRBD1. The CDR3: CASSPGQGTTNEKLFF. The DNA for the CDR3 is TGTGCCAGCAGCCCGGGACAGGGGACAACTAATGAAAAACTGTTTTTT.